The T cell receptor beta chain described here comes from a study of T cells in women clearing cervical HPV infection. Study results and caveats: T-cell numbers per sample were unknown and may explain richness differences. It is unknown whether associations predate infection; no effector/memory or HPV-specific sorting.

Produced via immunoSEQ multiplex PCR; TCRdb's table is partial and in-frame only. Recorded here are fewer than 50,000 clones; the top ten clones represent 7.6%. V lost 6 bases and J lost 5, with 10 bases in between. This CDR3 is built from 12 residues. Germline V gives CDR1 LNHDA, CDR2 SQIVND (reference sequence). On this clone itself: The antigen is undetermined. The read ends 3 residues early relative to the CDR3; the germline J gene fills the gap.

This sequence joins TRBV19 and TRBJ1-2; D remains unclear. The sequence came from a woman aged 18-70 years with a cervical HPV16 infection that either progressed to CIN3+ or cleared (not recorded which). Sequencing was carried out using blood buffy coat. The sequenced part of the CDR3 DNA is TGTGCCAGTAGGGGCAGACCTTATGGC. Translated, it gives CASRGRPYG. The CDR3, in full, reads CASRGRPYGYTF.